The clone carrying this T cell receptor (beta chain) was seen many times. Antigen: not known. These data belong to a study of molecular identifiers for immune sequencing clone quantification. Study in general: In the replicates, RNA derived from around 20,000 or 100,000 naive CD8 cells was divided into five parts, and four were sequenced.

In germline, CDR1 is DFQATT, CDR2 SNEGSKA (reference sequence). The length of the CDR3 is 17 residues. Unmatched junction bases numbered 6, after V lost 1 base and J lost 0 bases. Study-wide results and caveats: Clones that had above 20 RNA copies took up over 99% of effector molecules but under 1% in naive cells.

TCRdb ran MiXCR on the PCR reads and lists one entry per CDR3 protein. The sample includes around 40,000 distinct CDR3 sequences, 15% to 20% seen only once; the top ten take more than 0.9%. The sequence derives from a human donor in good health. Some libraries in this study had Jurkat cell RNA spiked in. Material for sequencing was naive CD8+ T cells from blood, with Jurkat cell RNA spiked in. As for subset: FACS-sorted CD8+CD4-CCR7+CD45RA+ naive T cells. The V call is TRBV20-1, the J call TRBJ2-4; TRBD2 agrees at 10 bases. CDR3 sequence (DNA): TGCAGTGCTAGAGCCCTAGCGGGAGTGGTAGCCAAAAACATTCAGTACTTC. This translates into CSARALAGVVAKNIQYF.